Listed below are T cell receptor beta chains from one sample, sequenced in a study of T cell responses to AZD1222 COVID-19 vaccine. Data came from immunoSEQ multiplex PCR; TCRdb stores just in-frame clones and leaves some out. The table lists some 130,000 clones, around nine tenths of them singletons. The sample in question was peripheral blood, obtained on day 0 of AZD1222 vaccination. The receptors come from an adult in good health. Each CDR3 is given with its conserved first and last residue. Each record gives: V gene, J gene, D gene, clone size, CDR3 DNA, CDR3 protein. D genes are given only for firm matches. Only some rows state a clone size, as once, few, many or a class for expanded clones.

>TRBV28|TRBJ1-4|.|.
TGTGCCAGCACCCTTTGGGGTAATGAAAAACTGTTTTTT
CASTLWGNEKLFF
>TRBV5-1|TRBJ1-4|.|once
TGCGCCAGCAGCTTATCGGTTTCAACTAATGAAAAACTGTTTTTT
CASSLSVSTNEKLFF
>TRBV4-2|TRBJ1-6|.|once
TGTGCCAGCAGCCAAGATAATAGGGGAGGCTCACCCCTCCACTTT
CASSQDNRGGSPLHF
>TRBV11-2|TRBJ2-1|TRBD1|.
TGTGCCAGCAAACCCGCCGGGACAGGGGGCGTCAGGGGTTACAATGAGCAGTTCTTC
CASKPAGTGGVRGYNEQFF
>TRBV7-3|TRBJ2-2|.|.
TGTGCCAGCAGCTTCCAAAACAGGGTCAAGGGGGGATCCGGGGAGCTGTTTTTT
CASSFQNRVKGGSGELFF
>TRBV12-3/TRBV12-4|TRBJ1-3|.|.
TGTGCCAGCAGTTTAGTAGGGGGTCGAGAAGTATATTTT
CASSLVGGREVYF
>TRBV7-2|TRBJ1-6|TRBD1|.
TGTGCCAGCAGCTTAGAGGGGGCCCCGGGATCACCCCTCCACTTT
CASSLEGAPGSPLHF
>TRBV19|TRBJ1-2|TRBD1|once
TGTGCCAGTAGCGCCGGGACAGGGGCCACTAACTATGGCTACACCTTC
CASSAGTGATNYGYTF
>TRBV27|TRBJ2-7|TRBD2|.
TGTGCCAGCAGGCCGGGACAGGGGACTAGCGGGAGTTGGTCCTACGAGCAGTACTTC
CASRPGQGTSGSWSYEQYF
>TRBV6-2/TRBV6-3|TRBJ2-1|TRBD2|.
TGTGCCAGCAGTTCCCCAGGGGTAGCGGGAGTGAATGAGCAGTTCTTC
CASSSPGVAGVNEQFF
>TRBV29-1|TRBJ1-2|TRBD1|.
TGCAGCGTACCCGGGACAGGGAGAGGCTACACCTTC
CSVPGTGRGYTF
>TRBV27|TRBJ1-1|.|.
TGTGCCAGCAGTTCTGTCAGCCCGGCCACTGAAGCTTTCTTT
CASSSVSPATEAFF
>TRBV6-5|TRBJ1-6|.|.
TGTGCCAGCACCCAGGGGTTGAATTATAATTCACCCCTCCACTTT
CASTQGLNYNSPLHF